A single TCR beta chain is shown here with its context. With a J-beta primer mix and a sample-barcoded 5' primer, a second PCR ran about 7 to 11 cycles. One entry per CDR3 protein results from TCRdb running MiXCR on the 5' RACE reads. The data show fewer than 900,000 distinct CDR3 sequences, approximately 39% seen once. This CDR3 region has 15 residues. Germline V gives CDR1 KGHSH, CDR2 LQKENI. The junction had 7 bases not matched to a gene; V was cut back by 4 bases and J by 1 base. This sample stems from a study of blood T cells in healthy people across ages. The chain is built from TRBV18 and TRBJ2-7; 7 bases map to TRBD1. What was sequenced was blood. The TCR was taken from a woman aged 55 to 70 in good health. CDR3 sequence reads: CASSRGTDASYEQYF. In DNA, the CDR3 is TGTGCCAGCTCACGGGGGACAGACGCATCCTACGAGCAGTACTTC.